This T cell receptor beta chain was captured in a study of cytomegalovirus exposure and HLA in healthy donors. Findings of the study overall: In a later analysis, DRB1 alleles had the most associated TCRs; HLA-C alleles the fewest.

Germline CDR1 SQVTM, CDR2 ANQGSEA. This CDR3 spans 14 amino acids. The J segment lost 3 bases and the V segment lost 4 bases, leaving 6 bases of the junction unmatched. About this clone itself: No antigen is known for it.

60 Vbeta and 13 Jbeta primers were used in PCR. The table came from immunoSEQ multiplex PCR; TCRdb's copy has only in-frame clones and leaves some out. The sample lists approximately 160,000 clones, about three quarters occurring once. The sequence came from a female donor in good health and CMV-seronegative. V is TRBV29-1 and J is TRBJ1-5; 7 bases line up with TRBD1. Sequenced: PBMCs. The CDR3 is CSVGSGQFNQPQHF. CDR3 nucleotides: TGCAGCGTTGGGTCGGGACAGTTCAATCAGCCCCAGCATTTT.